A selection of T cell receptor beta chains follows, all from one sample in a study of post-analysis software for immune sequencing data. TCRdb fed the PCR reads into MiXCR, producing one record per CDR3 protein. The sample consists of some 690,000 distinct CDR3 sequences, 25% to 30% of them appearing once. The material sequenced was blood. These receptors were collected from a girl between 5 and 17 years old with multiple sclerosis. Each CDR3 is given with its conserved first and last residue. D genes are given only for firm matches.

V gene	D gene	CDR3 length	CDR3 protein
TRBV2	-	14	CASTAGLRRNEQFF
TRBV28	TRBD1	12	CASSWDSQPQHF
TRBV4-1	TRBD1	16	CASSHTGQTVDQPQHF
TRBV6-2/TRBV6-3	TRBD1	15	CASSHEGQPKYEQYF
TRBV4-2	-	16	CASSPVAGDRGEKLFF
TRBV11-3	-	15	CASSPTPRGEGEQFF
TRBV7-9	-	16	CASSPRQAVAYNEQFF
TRBV6-2/TRBV6-3	-	13	CASGRRALNEQYF
TRBV4-3	TRBD2	17	CASSQVTSGSSSYEQYF
TRBV5-1	TRBD1	16	CASRTRDRVGWSGYTF
TRBV9	TRBD1	15	CASSVSGTVQQPQHF
TRBV20-1	-	14	CSARPGGGNQPQHF
TRBV20-1	-	15	CSAKQSELAKNIQYF
TRBV19	TRBD2	16	CASSISAGAVLGTQYF
TRBV2	-	13	CASSERVSYEQYF
TRBV20-1	-	15	CSARDPKISTDTQYF
TRBV10-3	-	14	CAIGVGSAGETQYF
TRBV6-5	-	15	CASSWGDSGTDAQYF
TRBV24-1	-	12	CATSEWDSHQFF
TRBV6-5	TRBD2	15	CASRLAAGASYEQYF
TRBV20-1	TRBD2	13	CSLREQAYNKQFF